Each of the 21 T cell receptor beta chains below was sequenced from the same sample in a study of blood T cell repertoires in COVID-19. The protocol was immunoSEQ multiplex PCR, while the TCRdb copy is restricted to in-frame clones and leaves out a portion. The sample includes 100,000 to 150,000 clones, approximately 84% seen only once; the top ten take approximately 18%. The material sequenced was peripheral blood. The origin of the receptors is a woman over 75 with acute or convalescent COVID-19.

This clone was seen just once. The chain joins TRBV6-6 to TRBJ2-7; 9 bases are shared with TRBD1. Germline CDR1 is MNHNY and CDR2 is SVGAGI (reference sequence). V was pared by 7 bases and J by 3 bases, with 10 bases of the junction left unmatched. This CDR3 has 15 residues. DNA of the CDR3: TGTGCCAGCACCGCAGGTGGACAGGGGAACTACGAGCAGTACTTC. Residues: CASTAGGQGNYEQYF.

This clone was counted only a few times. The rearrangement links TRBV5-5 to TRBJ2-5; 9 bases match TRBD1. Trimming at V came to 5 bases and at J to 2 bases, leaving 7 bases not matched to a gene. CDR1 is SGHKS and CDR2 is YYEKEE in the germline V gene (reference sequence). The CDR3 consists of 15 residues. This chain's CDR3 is CASSSPGQGQETQYF. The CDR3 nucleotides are TGTGCCAGCAGTTCACCGGGACAGGGACAAGAGACCCAGTACTTC.

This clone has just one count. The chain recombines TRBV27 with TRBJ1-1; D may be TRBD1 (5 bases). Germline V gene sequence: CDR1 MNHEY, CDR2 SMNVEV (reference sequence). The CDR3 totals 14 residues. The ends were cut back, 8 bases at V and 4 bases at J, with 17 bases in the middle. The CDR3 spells CASSRGGIGTEAFF. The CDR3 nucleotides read TGTGCCAGCTCCCGGGGGGGAATAGGCACTGAAGCTTTCTTT.

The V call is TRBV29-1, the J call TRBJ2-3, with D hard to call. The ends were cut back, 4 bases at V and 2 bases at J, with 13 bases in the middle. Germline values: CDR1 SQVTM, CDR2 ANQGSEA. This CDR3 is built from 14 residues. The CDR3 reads CSVAGRPNTDTQYF. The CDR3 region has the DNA TGCAGCGTTGCAGGCAGGCCTAACACAGATACGCAGTATTTT.

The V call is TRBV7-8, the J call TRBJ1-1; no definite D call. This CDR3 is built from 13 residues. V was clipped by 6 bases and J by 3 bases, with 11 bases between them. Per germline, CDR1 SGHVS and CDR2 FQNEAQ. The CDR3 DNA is TGTGCCAGCAGAGCCACTCGCGACACTGAAGCTTTCTTT. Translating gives CASRATRDTEAFF.

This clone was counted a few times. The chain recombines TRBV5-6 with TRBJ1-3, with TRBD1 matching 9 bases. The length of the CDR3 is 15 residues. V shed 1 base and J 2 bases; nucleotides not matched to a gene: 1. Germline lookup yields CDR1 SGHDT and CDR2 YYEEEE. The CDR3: CASSLWDRAGNTIYF. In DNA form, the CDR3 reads TGTGCCAGCAGCTTGTGGGACAGGGCTGGAAACACCATATATTTT. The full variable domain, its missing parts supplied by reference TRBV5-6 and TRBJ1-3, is DAGVTQSPTHLIKTRGQQVTLRCSPKSGHDTVSWYQQALGQGPQFIFQYYEEEERQRGNFPDRFSGHQFPNYSSELNVNALLLGDSALYLCASSLWDRAGNTIYFGEGSWLTVV.

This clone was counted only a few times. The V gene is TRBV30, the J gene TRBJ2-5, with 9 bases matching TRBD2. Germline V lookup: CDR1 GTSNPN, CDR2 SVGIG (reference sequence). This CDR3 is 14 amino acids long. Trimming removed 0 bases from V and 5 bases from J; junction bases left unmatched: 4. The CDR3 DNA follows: TGTGCCTGGAGTGTAGGACTAGCGATGGAGACCCAGTACTTC. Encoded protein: CAWSVGLAMETQYF.

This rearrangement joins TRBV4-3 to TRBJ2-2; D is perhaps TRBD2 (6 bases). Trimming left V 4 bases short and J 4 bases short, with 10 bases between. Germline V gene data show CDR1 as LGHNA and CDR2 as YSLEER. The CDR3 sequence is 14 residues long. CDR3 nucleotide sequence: TGCGCCAGCAGCCTTTCCGGGGGCACCGGGGAGCTGTTTTTT. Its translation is CASSLSGGTGELFF.

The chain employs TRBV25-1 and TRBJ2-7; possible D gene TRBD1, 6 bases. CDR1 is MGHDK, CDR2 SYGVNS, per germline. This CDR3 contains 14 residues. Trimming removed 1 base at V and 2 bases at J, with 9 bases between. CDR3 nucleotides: TGTGCCAGCAGTGAATTTGGACAGCCCTACGAGCAGTACTTC. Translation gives CASSEFGQPYEQYF.

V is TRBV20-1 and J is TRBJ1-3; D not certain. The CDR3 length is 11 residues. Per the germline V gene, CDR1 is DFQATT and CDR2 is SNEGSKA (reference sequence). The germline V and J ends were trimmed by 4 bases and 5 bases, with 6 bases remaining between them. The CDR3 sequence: CSATDRNTIYF. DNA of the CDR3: TGCAGTGCTACTGACAGAAACACCATATATTTT.

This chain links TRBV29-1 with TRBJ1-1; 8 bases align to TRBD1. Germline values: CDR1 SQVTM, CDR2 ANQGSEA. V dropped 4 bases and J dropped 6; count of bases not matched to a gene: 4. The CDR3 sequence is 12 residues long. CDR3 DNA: TGCAGCGTTGGGACAGGGTACTCTGAAGCTTTCTTT. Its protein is CSVGTGYSEAFF.

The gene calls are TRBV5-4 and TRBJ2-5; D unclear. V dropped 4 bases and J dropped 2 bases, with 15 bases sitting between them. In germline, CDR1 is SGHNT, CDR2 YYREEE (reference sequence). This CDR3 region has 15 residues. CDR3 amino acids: CASSLPGRFQETQYF. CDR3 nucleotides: TGTGCCAGCAGCCTCCCGGGTCGGTTTCAAGAGACCCAGTACTTC.

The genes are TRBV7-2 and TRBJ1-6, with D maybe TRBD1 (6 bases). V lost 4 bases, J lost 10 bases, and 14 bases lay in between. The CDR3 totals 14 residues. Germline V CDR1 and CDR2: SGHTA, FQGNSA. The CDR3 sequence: CASSYRAIDSPLHF. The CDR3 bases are TGTGCCAGCAGCTACAGGGCTATTGACTCACCCCTCCACTTT.

In DNA form, the CDR3 reads TGCGCCAGCAGTTCCAGAACTAGCGGTGAGCAGTTCTTC. This encodes CASSSRTSGEQFF. The V and J genes are TRBV10-1 and TRBJ2-1; 8 positions agree with TRBD2. There are 13 residues in the CDR3. The germline gives CDR1 WNHNN, CDR2 SYGVQD (reference sequence). J gave up 9 bases and V 5 bases, and 6 bases lay outside the gene matches.

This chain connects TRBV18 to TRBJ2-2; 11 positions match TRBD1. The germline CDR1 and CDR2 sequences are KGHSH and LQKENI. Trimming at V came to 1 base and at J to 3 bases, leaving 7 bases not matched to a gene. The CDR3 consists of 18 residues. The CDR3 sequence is CASSPRTPGQGDTGELFF. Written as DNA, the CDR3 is TGTGCCAGCTCACCACGGACCCCGGGACAGGGGGACACCGGGGAGCTGTTTTTT.

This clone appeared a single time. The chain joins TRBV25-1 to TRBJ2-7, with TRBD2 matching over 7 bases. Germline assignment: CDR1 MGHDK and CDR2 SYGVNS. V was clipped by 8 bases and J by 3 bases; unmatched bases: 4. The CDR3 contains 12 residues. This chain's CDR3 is CASSGLVYEQYF. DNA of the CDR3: TGTGCCAGCTCTGGACTAGTCTACGAGCAGTACTTC.

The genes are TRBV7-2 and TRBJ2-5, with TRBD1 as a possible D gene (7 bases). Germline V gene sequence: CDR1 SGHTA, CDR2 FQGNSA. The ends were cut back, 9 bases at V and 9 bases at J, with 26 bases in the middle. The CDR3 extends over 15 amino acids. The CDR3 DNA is TGTGCCAGTGGCCCCGGCGGAGGTCTCAGGGGGGCCCAGTACTTC. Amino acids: CASGPGGGLRGAQYF. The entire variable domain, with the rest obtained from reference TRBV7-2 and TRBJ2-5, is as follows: GAGVSQSPSNKVTEKGKDVELRCDPISGHTALYWYRQSLGQGLEFLIYFQGNSAPDKSGLPSDRFSAERTGGSVSTLTIQRTQQEDSAVYLCASGPGGGLRGAQYFGPGTRLLVL.

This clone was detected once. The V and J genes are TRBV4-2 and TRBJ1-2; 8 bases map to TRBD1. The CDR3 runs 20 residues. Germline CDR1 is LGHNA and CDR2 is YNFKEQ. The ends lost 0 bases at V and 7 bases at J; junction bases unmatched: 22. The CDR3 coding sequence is TGTGCCAGCAGCCAAGATGTGGGGCGGCAGGGGGCCTCCGGTATGGGTGGCTACACCTTC. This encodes CASSQDVGRQGASGMGGYTF.

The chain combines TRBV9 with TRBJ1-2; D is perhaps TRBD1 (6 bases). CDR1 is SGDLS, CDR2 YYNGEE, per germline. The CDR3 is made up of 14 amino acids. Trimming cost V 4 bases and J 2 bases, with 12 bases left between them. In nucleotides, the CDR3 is TGTGCCAGCAGCCCCCAGGGGTTGAACTATGGCTACACCTTC. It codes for CASSPQGLNYGYTF.

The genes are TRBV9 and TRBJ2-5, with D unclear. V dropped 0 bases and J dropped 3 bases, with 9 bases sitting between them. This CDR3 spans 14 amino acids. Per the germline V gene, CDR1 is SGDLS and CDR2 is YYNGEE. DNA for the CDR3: TGTGCCAGCAGCGTAGACAGCAGGAAAGAGACCCAGTACTTC. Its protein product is CASSVDSRKETQYF.

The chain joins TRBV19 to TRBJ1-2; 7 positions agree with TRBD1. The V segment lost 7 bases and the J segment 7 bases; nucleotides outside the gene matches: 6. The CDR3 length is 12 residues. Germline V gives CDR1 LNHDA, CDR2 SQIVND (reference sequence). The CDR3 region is CASITGAGGYTF. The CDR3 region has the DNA TGTGCCAGTATTACAGGGGCGGGTGGCTACACCTTC.